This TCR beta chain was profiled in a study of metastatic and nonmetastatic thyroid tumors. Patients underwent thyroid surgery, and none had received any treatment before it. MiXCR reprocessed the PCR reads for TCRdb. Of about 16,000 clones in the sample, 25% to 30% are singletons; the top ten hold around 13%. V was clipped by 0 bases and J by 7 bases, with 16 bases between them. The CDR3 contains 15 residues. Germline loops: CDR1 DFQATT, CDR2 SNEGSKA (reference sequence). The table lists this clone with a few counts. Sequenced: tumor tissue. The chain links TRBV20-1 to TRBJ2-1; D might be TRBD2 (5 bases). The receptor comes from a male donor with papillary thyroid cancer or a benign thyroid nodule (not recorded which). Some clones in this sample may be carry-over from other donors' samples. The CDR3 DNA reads TGCAGTGCTAGAGATGGGCGGGCTAGTTTGAATGAGCAGTTCTTC. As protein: CSARDGRASLNEQFF.